This T cell receptor (beta chain) was obtained from a study of T cell repertoires in cytomegalovirus infection. The overall study: In public TCR beta signatures, there were indications of both CMV infection and matching HLA type.

TCRdb reanalysed the reads using MiXCR and keeps one entry per CDR3 protein. The sample holds fewer than 200,000 distinct CDR3 sequences; roughly 14% are singletons and the top ten take 25% to 30%. The CDR3 is 9 amino acids. Trimming took off 8 bases at V and 6 bases at J, with 4 bases between the two ends. Germline V gene lookup returns CDR1 SGHVS and CDR2 FQNEAQ. This clonotype was counted ten times or more. The chain links TRBV7-8 to TRBJ1-1, with unresolved D. The sample consisted of PBMCs. This TCR came from a human donor in good health (CMV status not recorded). Some clones in this sample may be carry-over from other donors' samples. For the CDR3, the DNA is TGTGCCAGCCCTTCTGAAGCTTTCTTT. Protein sequence: CASPSEAFF.